A selection of T cell receptor beta chains follows, all from one sample in a study of CD8+ T cells in alopecia areata. The table came from immunoSEQ multiplex PCR; TCRdb's copy has only in-frame clones and leaves some out. The data hold 100,000 to 130,000 clones, with about 50% observed a single time. Sequenced: NKG2D-low CD8+ T cells sorted from blood. The receptors were gathered from a human donor with alopecia areata. CDR3s include the opening cysteine and the closing phenylalanine or tryptophan. D genes are given only for firm matches. Some rows mark clone size as missing; the rest say once, few, many or name a class of expanded clone.

j_call: TRBJ2-3
clone_size: few
v_call: TRBV4-1
d_call: -
cdr3_aa: CASSQESSVADTQYF
cdr3_nt: TGCGCCAGCAGCCAAGAAAGTAGTGTGGCAGATACGCAGTATTTT

j_call: TRBJ2-1
clone_size: -
v_call: TRBV11-2
d_call: -
cdr3_aa: CASSLPNPRDEQFF
cdr3_nt: TGTGCCAGCAGCCTCCCCAACCCCCGGGATGAGCAGTTCTTC

j_call: TRBJ1-4
clone_size: -
v_call: TRBV5-4
d_call: -
cdr3_aa: CASSLVGQPNEKLFF
cdr3_nt: TGTGCCAGCAGCTTGGTGGGACAACCTAATGAAAAACTGTTTTTT

j_call: TRBJ1-2
clone_size: -
v_call: TRBV27
d_call: -
cdr3_aa: CASTTGGYGYTF
cdr3_nt: TGTGCCAGCACAACCGGGGGATATGGCTACACCTTC

j_call: TRBJ2-7
clone_size: -
v_call: TRBV29-1
d_call: -
cdr3_aa: CSVGVGKSYEQYF
cdr3_nt: TGCAGCGTTGGTGTCGGGAAAAGCTACGAGCAGTACTTC

j_call: TRBJ2-1
clone_size: -
v_call: TRBV27
d_call: TRBD2
cdr3_aa: CASSSPQREGVNEQFF
cdr3_nt: TGTGCCAGCAGTTCCCCCCAGCGGGAAGGAGTGAATGAGCAGTTCTTC

j_call: TRBJ2-1
clone_size: -
v_call: TRBV19
d_call: -
cdr3_aa: CASSSTSEQFF
cdr3_nt: TGTGCCAGTAGTTCGACTAGTGAGCAGTTCTTC

j_call: TRBJ2-1
clone_size: few
v_call: TRBV4-1
d_call: TRBD2
cdr3_aa: CASSQVAGGYNEQFF
cdr3_nt: TGCGCCAGCAGCCAAGTAGCGGGAGGCTACAATGAGCAGTTCTTC

j_call: TRBJ2-2
clone_size: -
v_call: TRBV2
d_call: -
cdr3_aa: CASKGIAAGELFF
cdr3_nt: TGTGCCAGCAAGGGGATAGCCGCCGGGGAGCTGTTTTTT

j_call: TRBJ2-4
clone_size: few
v_call: TRBV2
d_call: TRBD2
cdr3_aa: CASGGLAGENIQYF
cdr3_nt: TGTGCCAGCGGGGGACTAGCGGGAGAAAACATTCAGTACTTC

j_call: TRBJ2-7
clone_size: few
v_call: TRBV5-1
d_call: -
cdr3_aa: CASSLPGTTYEQYF
cdr3_nt: TGCGCCAGCAGCTTGCCCGGGACCACCTACGAGCAGTACTTC

j_call: TRBJ2-5
clone_size: -
v_call: TRBV5-4
d_call: -
cdr3_aa: CASSPNQETQYF
cdr3_nt: TGTGCCAGCAGCCCCAACCAAGAGACCCAGTACTTC

j_call: TRBJ2-1
clone_size: -
v_call: TRBV6-5
d_call: TRBD1
cdr3_aa: CASSVTGGSYNEQFF
cdr3_nt: TGTGCCAGCAGTGTAACAGGGGGCTCCTACAATGAGCAGTTCTTC

j_call: TRBJ2-7
clone_size: few
v_call: TRBV28
d_call: -
cdr3_aa: CASSLGGTGGEQYF
cdr3_nt: TGTGCCAGCAGTTTAGGGGGTACCGGGGGCGAGCAGTACTTC

j_call: TRBJ1-1
clone_size: -
v_call: TRBV7-6
d_call: TRBD1
cdr3_aa: CASSLAGGQGLEAFF
cdr3_nt: TGTGCCAGCAGCTTAGCGGGGGGACAGGGCCTCGAGGCTTTCTTT

j_call: TRBJ1-1
clone_size: -
v_call: TRBV29-1
d_call: -
cdr3_aa: CSVGSNTEAFF
cdr3_nt: TGCAGCGTTGGGTCGAACACTGAAGCTTTCTTT

j_call: TRBJ2-3
clone_size: -
v_call: TRBV9
d_call: TRBD2
cdr3_aa: CASSVDSGGSVVDTQYF
cdr3_nt: TGTGCCAGCAGCGTAGACAGTGGCGGGAGTGTAGTAGATACGCAGTATTTT

j_call: TRBJ2-7
clone_size: -
v_call: TRBV27
d_call: -
cdr3_aa: CASSLSGVTGQILYEQYF
cdr3_nt: TGTGCCAGCAGTTTGTCGGGGGTGACGGGACAGATCCTCTACGAGCAGTACTTC

j_call: TRBJ2-7
clone_size: -
v_call: TRBV6-1
d_call: TRBD1
cdr3_aa: CASSDHRDRVSYEQYF
cdr3_nt: TGTGCCAGCAGTGACCATCGGGACAGGGTTTCCTACGAGCAGTACTTC

j_call: TRBJ2-7
clone_size: -
v_call: TRBV7-9
d_call: -
cdr3_aa: CASSLVYDEQYF
cdr3_nt: TGTGCCAGCAGTCTGGTGTACGACGAGCAGTACTTC

j_call: TRBJ1-5
clone_size: few
v_call: TRBV19
d_call: -
cdr3_aa: CASRPGNQPQHF
cdr3_nt: TGTGCCAGTAGGCCCGGGAATCAGCCCCAGCATTTT

j_call: TRBJ2-1
clone_size: -
v_call: TRBV6-5
d_call: TRBD2
cdr3_aa: CASGTSVYNEQFF
cdr3_nt: TGTGCCAGCGGGACTAGCGTTTACAATGAGCAGTTCTTC

j_call: TRBJ2-2
clone_size: -
v_call: TRBV6-1
d_call: -
cdr3_aa: CASSDLTGELFF
cdr3_nt: TGTGCCAGCAGTGATCTAACCGGGGAGCTGTTTTTT

j_call: TRBJ2-7
clone_size: few
v_call: TRBV4-1
d_call: TRBD2
cdr3_aa: CASSQQLSGPYGQYF
cdr3_nt: TGCGCCAGCAGCCAACAGCTTAGCGGGCCTTACGGACAGTACTTC

j_call: TRBJ1-2
clone_size: -
v_call: TRBV30
d_call: -
cdr3_aa: CAWSSQGVPLGYGYTF
cdr3_nt: TGTGCCTGGAGTAGTCAAGGTGTCCCCTTGGGCTATGGCTACACCTTC

j_call: TRBJ1-1
clone_size: -
v_call: TRBV5-6
d_call: -
cdr3_aa: CASSLVAGLLNTEAFF
cdr3_nt: TGTGCCAGCAGCTTGGTTGCGGGGCTTTTAAACACTGAAGCTTTCTTT

j_call: TRBJ2-1
clone_size: -
v_call: TRBV10-3
d_call: -
cdr3_aa: CAISERREQDNEQFF
cdr3_nt: TGTGCCATCAGTGAGAGGAGGGAACAAGACAATGAGCAGTTCTTC

j_call: TRBJ2-7
clone_size: -
v_call: TRBV6-1
d_call: TRBD1
cdr3_aa: CAITPTGDPFYEQYF
cdr3_nt: TGTGCCATCACCCCGACAGGGGACCCCTTCTACGAGCAGTACTTC

j_call: TRBJ2-1
clone_size: -
v_call: TRBV28
d_call: -
cdr3_aa: CASSFLGGSEQFF
cdr3_nt: TGTGCCAGCAGTTTCCTGGGGGGCTCTGAGCAGTTCTTC

j_call: TRBJ2-3
clone_size: -
v_call: TRBV5-1
d_call: TRBD1
cdr3_aa: CASSLEGTGGTTDTQYF
cdr3_nt: TGCGCCAGCAGCTTGGAAGGGACAGGGGGCACAACAGATACGCAGTATTTT

j_call: TRBJ1-5
clone_size: -
v_call: TRBV2
d_call: -
cdr3_aa: CASSESGTLNQPQHF
cdr3_nt: TGTGCCAGCAGTGAATCAGGGACCCTAAATCAGCCCCAGCATTTT

j_call: TRBJ2-7
clone_size: -
v_call: TRBV5-6
d_call: -
cdr3_aa: CASGLVPGKEQYF
cdr3_nt: TGTGCCAGCGGCTTGGTTCCGGGGAAAGAGCAGTACTTC

j_call: TRBJ2-6
clone_size: -
v_call: TRBV13
d_call: -
cdr3_aa: CASREEVGNISGANVLTF
cdr3_nt: TGTGCCAGCAGGGAGGAGGTAGGGAACATCTCTGGGGCCAACGTCCTGACTTTC

j_call: TRBJ2-7
clone_size: once
v_call: TRBV15
d_call: -
cdr3_aa: CATSVRDPNRDEQYF
cdr3_nt: TGTGCCACCAGCGTCCGGGACCCAAACCGAGACGAGCAGTACTTC

j_call: TRBJ2-7
clone_size: -
v_call: TRBV5-1
d_call: -
cdr3_aa: CASKGDGRYEQYF
cdr3_nt: TGCGCCAGCAAGGGGGACGGCCGCTACGAGCAGTACTTC

j_call: TRBJ2-1
clone_size: -
v_call: TRBV4-1
d_call: TRBD2
cdr3_aa: CASSQGRREGEQFF
cdr3_nt: TGCGCCAGCAGCCAAGGTCGCAGGGAGGGTGAGCAGTTCTTC

j_call: TRBJ2-2
clone_size: -
v_call: TRBV19
d_call: -
cdr3_aa: CASRHPEGDTGELFF
cdr3_nt: TGTGCCAGTAGACACCCGGAAGGGGACACCGGGGAGCTGTTTTTT

j_call: TRBJ2-1
clone_size: -
v_call: TRBV7-6
d_call: -
cdr3_aa: CASSLGRHNEQFF
cdr3_nt: TGTGCCAGCAGCTTAGGGCGGCACAATGAGCAGTTCTTC

j_call: TRBJ2-3
clone_size: -
v_call: TRBV28
d_call: TRBD2
cdr3_aa: CASSLGASGSGSTDTQYF
cdr3_nt: TGTGCCAGCAGTTTAGGGGCTAGCGGGAGTGGTAGCACAGATACGCAGTATTTT

j_call: TRBJ1-4
clone_size: few
v_call: TRBV6-6
d_call: -
cdr3_aa: CAISGSGTNEKLFF
cdr3_nt: TGTGCCATCAGTGGGTCAGGAACTAATGAAAAACTGTTTTTT

j_call: TRBJ2-2
clone_size: -
v_call: TRBV5-6
d_call: TRBD1
cdr3_aa: CASSSNYRGRTGELFF
cdr3_nt: TGTGCCAGCAGCTCTAATTACAGGGGTCGGACCGGGGAGCTGTTTTTT

j_call: TRBJ2-3
clone_size: -
v_call: TRBV7-3
d_call: TRBD2
cdr3_aa: CASSLGAGATDTQYF
cdr3_nt: TGTGCCAGCAGCTTAGGAGCGGGGGCCACAGATACGCAGTATTTT